This T cell receptor (beta chain) appears in the sequencing data of a study of T cell responses to AZD1222 COVID-19 vaccine. Notes on the study in general: Only 5 or 6 individuals given AZD1222 were seropositive at baseline. Unmutated variant regions reportedly attract nearly half of all spike-specific TCRs. Clonal diversity may have been underestimated, and the donors were mostly white British, with more females than males.

There are 14 residues in the CDR3. Germline trimming cut 4 bases from V and 8 bases from J; bases unmatched to any gene: 2. The germline gives CDR1 SGHNT, CDR2 YYREEE (reference sequence). Some second doses came at about 4 weeks and others at about 12 weeks; these were pooled. This clone appeared once. Its antigen is unidentified. Profiling relied on immunoSEQ multiplex PCR, and the TCRdb table lists in-frame clones only, not all of them. The sample records some 150,000 clones, 90% being singletons. This sequence was found in an adult who received the AZD1222 COVID-19 vaccine. Material: peripheral blood, obtained 28 days after the second AZD1222 dose. This chain joins TRBV5-4 and TRBJ2-1, with 14 bases that match TRBD2. In nucleotides, the CDR3 is TGTGCCAGCAGCCGACTAGCGGGGGGGTATGAGCAGTTCTTC. Encoded protein: CASSRLAGGYEQFF.